One and the same sample provided the 4 T cell receptor beta chains below, sequenced in a study of blood T cell repertoires in COVID-19. The method was immunoSEQ multiplex PCR; TCRdb's version includes in-frame clones alone and lacks a portion of them. Of about 200,000 clones listed, around 81% are singletons. Material for sequencing was peripheral blood. These receptors all come from a woman in her 70s with acute or convalescent COVID-19.

V and J are TRBV5-1 and TRBJ2-7; 8 bases align to TRBD2. In germline, CDR1 is SGHRS, CDR2 YFSETQ. The J segment lost 2 bases and the V segment lost 2 bases, leaving 3 bases of the junction unmatched. The CDR3 runs to 14 residues. CDR3 bases: TGCGCCAGCAGCTTCGGGACTAGAGCCTACGAGCAGTACTTC. It specifies CASSFGTRAYEQYF.

The chain couples TRBV10-3 to TRBJ2-3; 14 nucleotides line up with TRBD2. Germline CDR1 is ENHRY and CDR2 is SYGVKD. Losses at the gene ends were 6 bases for V and 3 bases for J; bases not matched to a gene: 8. CDR3 size: 17 residues. CDR3 loop: CAISNRLAGGSTDTQYF. In DNA form, the CDR3 reads TGTGCCATCAGCAACCGACTAGCGGGAGGGTCTACAGATACGCAGTATTTT.

This chain joins TRBV5-1 and TRBJ2-6; D is unclear. Germline CDR1 SGHRS, CDR2 YFSETQ. This CDR3 contains 15 residues. V gave up 1 base and J gave up 0 bases, with 5 bases separating them. CDR3 DNA sequence: TGCGCCAGCAGCTTGAGTAGCTCTGGGGCCAACGTCCTGACTTTC. As protein: CASSLSSSGANVLTF.

CDR3 protein: CASTLTVYNEQFF. Written as DNA, the CDR3 is TGTGCCAGCACCCTGACAGTCTACAATGAGCAGTTCTTC. This chain uses TRBV7-9 with TRBJ2-1, with D possibly being TRBD1 (5 bases). Germline V CDR1 and CDR2: SEHNR, FQNEAQ (reference sequence). Deletions cut 7 bases from V and 3 bases from J, with 10 bases between. This CDR3 spans 13 amino acids.